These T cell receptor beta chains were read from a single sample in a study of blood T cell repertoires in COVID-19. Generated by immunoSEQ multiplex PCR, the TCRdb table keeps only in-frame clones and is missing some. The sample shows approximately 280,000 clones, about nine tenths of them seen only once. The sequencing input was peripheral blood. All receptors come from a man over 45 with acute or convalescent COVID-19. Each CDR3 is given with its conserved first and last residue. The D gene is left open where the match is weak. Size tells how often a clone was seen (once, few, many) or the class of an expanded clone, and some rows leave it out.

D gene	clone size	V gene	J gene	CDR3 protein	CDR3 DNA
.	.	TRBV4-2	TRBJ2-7	CASSLWAGYEQYF	TGTGCCAGCAGCCTTTGGGCAGGGTACGAGCAGTACTTC
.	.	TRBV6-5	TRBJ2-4	CASSPPGHAKNIQYF	TGTGCCAGCAGTCCCCCGGGACACGCTAAAAACATTCAGTACTTC
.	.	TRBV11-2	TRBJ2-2	CASSLGARAGELFF	TGTGCCAGCAGCTTGGGGGCGCGTGCCGGGGAGCTGTTTTTT
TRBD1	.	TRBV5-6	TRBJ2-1	CASRLQRRQGAFNEQFF	TGTGCCAGCAGACTCCAGAGGAGACAGGGGGCTTTCAATGAGCAGTTCTTC
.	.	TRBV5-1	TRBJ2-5	CASSLDASVGQETQYF	TGCGCCAGCAGCTTGGATGCCTCCGTCGGCCAAGAGACCCAGTACTTC
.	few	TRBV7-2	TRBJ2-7	CASSLGTEYEQYF	TGTGCCAGCAGCTTAGGGACAGAGTACGAGCAGTACTTC
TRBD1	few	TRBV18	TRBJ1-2	CASSPTPLDRFNYGYTF	TGTGCCAGCTCACCCACCCCTTTGGACAGGTTTAACTATGGCTACACCTTC
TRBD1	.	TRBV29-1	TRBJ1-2	CSVVIGEQGFGYTF	TGCAGCGTTGTGATTGGGGAACAGGGGTTTGGCTACACCTTC
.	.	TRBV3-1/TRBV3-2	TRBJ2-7	CASSQVQNEQYF	TGTGCCAGCAGCCAAGTACAGAACGAGCAGTACTTC
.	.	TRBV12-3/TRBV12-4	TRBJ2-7	CASSLLAEQYF	TGTGCCAGCAGTCTCCTGGCCGAGCAGTACTTC
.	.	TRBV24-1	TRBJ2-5	CATSDPSTDPETQYF	TGTGCCACCAGTGACCCTTCGACAGACCCAGAGACCCAGTACTTC
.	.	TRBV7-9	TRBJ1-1	CASSIKNTEAFF	TGTGCCAGCAGCATCAAGAACACTGAAGCTTTCTTT
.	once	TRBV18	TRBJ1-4	CASSRLNEKLFF	TGTGCCAGCTCACGACTCAATGAAAAACTGTTTTTT
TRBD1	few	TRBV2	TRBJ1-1	CASSGTGDNEAFF	TGTGCCAGCAGCGGGACAGGGGACAACGAAGCTTTCTTT
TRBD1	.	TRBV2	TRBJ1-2	CASRRDRSSPNYGYTF	TGTGCCAGCAGGAGGGACAGGAGTTCCCCTAACTATGGCTACACCTTC
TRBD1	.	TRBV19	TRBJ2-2	CASNPRARTGGNTGELFF	TGTGCCAGCAACCCCAGGGCCCGGACAGGAGGAAACACCGGGGAGCTGTTTTTT
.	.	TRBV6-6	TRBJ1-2	CASSYTRASGDYGYTF	TGTGCCAGCAGTTACACCCGGGCCTCCGGGGACTATGGCTACACCTTC
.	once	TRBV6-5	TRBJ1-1	CASSYSIRGTEAFF	TGTGCCAGCAGTTACTCGATTCGGGGCACTGAAGCTTTCTTT
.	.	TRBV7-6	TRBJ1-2	CASSQTGKAGYTF	TGTGCCAGCAGCCAGACAGGAAAGGCTGGCTACACCTTC
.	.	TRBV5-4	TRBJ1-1	CASSSVKRRGGTEAFF	TGTGCCAGCAGCTCGGTAAAGAGGAGGGGTGGCACTGAAGCTTTCTTT
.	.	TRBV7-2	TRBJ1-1	CASSSSFGGTEAFF	TGTGCCAGCAGCTCATCATTCGGGGGGACTGAAGCTTTCTTT
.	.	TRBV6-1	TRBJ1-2	CASSEQGRGYGYTF	TGTGCCAGCAGTGAACAGGGGAGGGGCTATGGCTACACCTTC
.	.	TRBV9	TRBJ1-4	CASSDQTATNEKLFF	TGTGCCAGCAGCGACCAGACAGCAACTAATGAAAAACTGTTTTTT
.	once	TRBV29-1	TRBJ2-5	CSAEGLVRETQYF	TGCAGCGCCGAGGGCCTAGTCCGAGAGACCCAGTACTTC
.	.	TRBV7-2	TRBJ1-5	CASSLYSRGNQPQHF	TGTGCCAGCAGCTTATACAGCAGGGGCAATCAGCCCCAGCATTTT
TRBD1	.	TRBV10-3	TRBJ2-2	CAISPGQGAGELFF	TGTGCCATCAGCCCGGGACAGGGGGCCGGGGAGCTGTTTTTT
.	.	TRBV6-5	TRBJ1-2	CASEAGGGYTF	TGTGCCAGCGAGGCTGGAGGAGGCTACACCTTC
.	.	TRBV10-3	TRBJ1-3	CAINIGEGSGNTIYF	TGTGCCATCAACATTGGGGAGGGCTCTGGAAACACCATATATTTT
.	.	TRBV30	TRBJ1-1	CAWSVPPGNTEAFF	TGTGCCTGGAGTGTACCCCCAGGGAACACTGAAGCTTTCTTT
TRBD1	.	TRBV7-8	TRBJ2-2	CASSSEGAVTGELFF	TGTGCCAGCAGCTCCGAGGGGGCGGTGACCGGGGAGCTGTTTTTT
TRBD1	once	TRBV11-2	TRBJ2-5	CASSSITSGGQETQYF	TGTGCCAGCAGTTCAATTACTTCAGGGGGACAAGAGACCCAGTACTTC
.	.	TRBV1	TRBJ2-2	CTSSYLVRLAGAANTGELFF	TGCACCAGCAGCTATCTCGTAAGGCTAGCGGGGGCCGCGAACACCGGGGAGCTGTTTTTT
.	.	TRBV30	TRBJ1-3	CAWRRGNTIYF	TGTGCCTGGAGGCGCGGAAACACCATATATTTT
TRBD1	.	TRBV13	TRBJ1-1	CASSKQGGWTFF	TGTGCCAGCAGCAAACAGGGGGGGTGGACTTTCTTT
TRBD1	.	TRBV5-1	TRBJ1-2	CASSPGTGFNYGYTF	TGCGCCAGCAGCCCGGGGACAGGCTTTAACTATGGCTACACCTTC
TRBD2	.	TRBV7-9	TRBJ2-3	CASAPGAGNTDTQYF	TGTGCCAGCGCCCCGGGAGCGGGGAACACAGATACGCAGTATTTT
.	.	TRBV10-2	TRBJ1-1	CASSQRQREEAFF	TGCGCCAGCAGTCAAAGACAGCGGGAGGAAGCTTTCTTT
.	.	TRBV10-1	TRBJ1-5	CARDSYKGESNQPQHF	TGCGCCAGAGACAGCTACAAAGGCGAAAGCAATCAGCCCCAGCATTTT
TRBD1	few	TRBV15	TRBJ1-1	CATSRRQGGTEAFF	TGTGCCACCAGCAGAAGACAGGGGGGCACTGAAGCTTTCTTT
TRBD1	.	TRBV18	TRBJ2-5	CASSGDRGRETQYF	TGTGCCAGCTCCGGGGACAGGGGGCGAGAGACCCAGTACTTC
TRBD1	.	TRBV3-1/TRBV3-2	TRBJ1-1	CASSPTGLNTEAFF	TGTGCCAGCAGCCCGACAGGGCTCAACACTGAAGCTTTCTTT
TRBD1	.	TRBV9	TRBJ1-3	CASSARTGAISGNTIYF	TGTGCCAGCAGCGCCCGTACAGGGGCGATCTCTGGAAACACCATATATTTT
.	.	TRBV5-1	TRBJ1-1	CASSPGRLDTEAFF	TGCGCCAGCAGCCCGGGGAGGCTAGACACTGAAGCTTTCTTT
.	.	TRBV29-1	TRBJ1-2	CSVGAGRMNYGYTF	TGCAGCGTTGGGGCAGGAAGAATGAACTATGGCTACACCTTC
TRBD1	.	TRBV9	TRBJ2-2	CASSQKGQGGTGELFF	TGTGCCAGCAGCCAGAAGGGACAGGGGGGCACCGGGGAGCTGTTTTTT
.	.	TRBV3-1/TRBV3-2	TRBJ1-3	CASSPWEGNTIYF	TGTGCCAGCAGCCCCTGGGAGGGAAACACCATATATTTT
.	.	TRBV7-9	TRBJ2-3	CASSSQQHGQYF	TGTGCCAGCAGCTCACAACAGCATGGGCAGTATTTT
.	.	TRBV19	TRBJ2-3	CASGSTRRTDTQYF	TGTGCCAGTGGTTCGACTCGTCGCACAGATACGCAGTATTTT